This passage covers 9 T cell receptor beta chains from one sample sequenced in a study of blood T cell repertoires in COVID-19. Profiled with immunoSEQ multiplex PCR; TCRdb holds only in-frame clones, not every one. This sample has approximately 330,000 clones, with 87% found just once. The specimen was peripheral blood. The source is a man aged 30-40 years with COVID-19, enrolled during active disease.

The V and J genes are TRBV2 and TRBJ2-7; maybe TRBD1 (6 bases). V was shortened by 6 bases and J by 6 bases, with 18 bases between the two germline ends. The CDR3 sequence is 14 residues long. Per germline, CDR1 SNHLY and CDR2 FYNNEI. The CDR3: CASSDRLAPFEQYF. The CDR3 bases are TGTGCCAGCAGCGACAGGCTAGCTCCTTTCGAGCAGTACTTC.

The rearrangement uses TRBV7-9 and TRBJ1-1; D perhaps matches TRBD1 (6 bases). CDR1 and CDR2 from the germline V gene are SEHNR and FQNEAQ (reference sequence). The CDR3 consists of 15 residues. Trimming stripped 1 base from V and 3 bases from J, with 12 bases between. The CDR3 here is CASSLGDKKDTEAFF. The CDR3 coding sequence is TGTGCCAGCAGCTTAGGGGACAAAAAGGACACTGAAGCTTTCTTT.

The chain employs TRBV28 and TRBJ2-7, with 11 positions matching TRBD1. The CDR3 runs to 14 residues. Trimming took 5 bases from V and 5 from J; bases not matched to a gene: 5. The germline V gene encodes CDR1 MDHEN and CDR2 SYDVKM. The chain's CDR3 is CASSPRTGGNEQYF. The CDR3 DNA is TGTGCCAGCAGTCCCCGGACAGGGGGCAACGAGCAGTACTTC. The variable domain in full, with the rest retrieved from reference TRBV28 and TRBJ2-7, is DVKVTQSSRYLVKRTGEKVFLECVQDMDHENMFWYRQDPGLGLRLIYFSYDVKMKEKGDIPEGYSVSREKKERFSLILESASTNQTSMYLCASSPRTGGNEQYFGPGTRLTVT.

This sequence joins TRBV18 and TRBJ2-3, with 8 bases identical to TRBD2. This CDR3 comprises 15 residues. With V trimmed by 5 bases and J by 1 base, 5 bases remained unmatched. From germline, CDR1 is KGHSH and CDR2 LQKENI. The CDR3 sequence is CASSIRGGRTDTQYF. In DNA, the CDR3 is TGTGCCAGCTCAATCCGGGGGGGCCGCACAGATACGCAGTATTTT.

This clone was counted once. This chain connects TRBV7-3 to TRBJ2-7; possibly TRBD2 for D (5 bases). V lost 4 bases to trimming and J lost 3 bases, with 10 bases between them. The CDR3 is 13 amino acids. The V gene's germline CDR1 is SGHTA and CDR2 FQGTGA. CDR3 bases: TGTGCCAGCAGCTCCGGACTGAACTACGAGCAGTACTTC. It encodes CASSSGLNYEQYF.

The rearrangement joins TRBV7-2 to TRBJ2-1; 8 positions agree with TRBD2. This CDR3 has 15 amino acids. In germline, CDR1 is SGHTA, CDR2 FQGNSA. J gave up 4 bases and V 5 bases, and 7 bases lay outside the gene matches. CDR3 region: CASSPGTSPYNEQFF. The CDR3 DNA is TGTGCCAGCAGCCCCGGGACTAGTCCTTACAATGAGCAGTTCTTC.

The gene calls are TRBV25-1 and TRBJ2-1, with D possibly TRBD1 on 5 matching bases. This CDR3 region has 13 residues. The ends were cut back, 4 bases at V and 10 bases at J, with 14 bases in the middle. CDR1 and CDR2 from the germline V gene are MGHDK and SYGVNS. CDR3 in DNA: TGTGCCAGCAGTGGGCGGACACAGAGAGAGCAGTTCTTC. Translating gives CASSGRTQREQFF.

This clone was recorded only once. This rearrangement joins TRBV29-1 to TRBJ1-1, with a tentative D call TRBD1 (5 bases). V shed 2 bases and J shed 7 bases, with 20 bases lying between them. Germline lookup yields CDR1 SQVTM and CDR2 ANQGSEA. The CDR3 runs to 15 residues. The CDR3 DNA reads TGCAGCGTTGAATATTCAGGGTTCTCTCCGATTGAAGCTTTCTTT. It specifies CSVEYSGFSPIEAFF.

This chain links TRBV11-2 with TRBJ2-1, with TRBD1 identical over 7 bases. The V gene's germline CDR1 is SGHAT and CDR2 FQNNGV. This CDR3 contains 18 residues. V dropped 4 bases and J dropped 6; count of bases not matched to a gene: 18. CDR3 in DNA: TGTGCCAGCAGCTCCGACAGGGAGTCGCCCCTAACCCGCAATGAGCAGTTCTTC. Translated, it gives CASSSDRESPLTRNEQFF.